This TCR beta chain was sequenced in a study of CD8+CD57+ T cells in acquired aplastic anemia. Overall study: The average for DNA from sorted CD4+ and CD8+ cells was about 2.9 ug.

Study-level findings and limits: Patients and controls had CD8+ Simpson's diversity values that were not significantly distinct.

Genomic DNA was employed as the template in profiling TCR beta VDJ and CDR3. A single record per CDR3 protein comes from TCRdb applying MiXCR to the reads. The data show 150,000 to 200,000 distinct CDR3 sequences, roughly 50% seen once. Patients chosen for sequencing had shown CD8+CD57+ cell expansion by flow cytometry. With respect to this clonotype: What it binds is unknown.

This CDR3 has 17 amino acids. V lost 0 bases, J lost 4 bases, and 3 bases stayed unmatched. CDR1 SGHAT and CDR2 FQNNGV come from the germline V gene. The sequenced sample was sorted CD4+, CD8+, or CD8+CD57+ T cells (not recorded which) from PBMCs. This sequence was found in a human donor with aplastic anemia. V and J are TRBV11-2 and TRBJ2-3, with 14 bases identical to TRBD2. CDR3 region: CASSLELGLAGADTQYF. CDR3 coding DNA: TGTGCCAGCAGCTTAGAACTGGGACTAGCGGGAGCAGATACGCAGTATTTT. Variable domain in full (rest from reference TRBV11-2 and TRBJ2-3): EAGVAQSPRYKIIEKRQSVAFWCNPISGHATLYWYQQILGQGPKLLIQFQNNGVVDDSQLPKDRFSAERLKGVDSTLKIQPAKLEDSAVYLCASSLELGLAGADTQYFGPGTRLTVL.